This TCR beta chain was profiled in a study of shared clonotypes between healthy human individuals. V trimming: 2 bases; J trimming: 7 bases; junction bases outside the gene matches: 9. The germline V gene has CDR1 SGHRS and CDR2 YFSETQ. This CDR3 has 16 residues. The assay was immunoSEQ multiplex PCR, and TCRdb's table has in-frame clones only and misses some. The sample yields 2 million to 2.5 million clones, approximately 93% seen once. With regard to this clone: Its antigen remains unknown.

Findings of the study overall: A handful of donors shared approximately 5% of their naive CD4 clonotypes.

Sequenced: naive CD4+ T cells from PBMCs. Subset defined: CD45RA+ positively selected. The clonotype originates from a young man in good health. Some clones in this sample may be carry-over from other donors' samples. The V and J genes are TRBV5-1 and TRBJ2-1, with 10 bases identical to TRBD2. Written as DNA, the CDR3 is TGCGCCAGCAGCTTCAACGGACTAGCGGCGGGTAATGAGCAGTTCTTC. It yields the protein CASSFNGLAAGNEQFF.